This entry concerns a single TCR beta chain. The data belong to a study of cytomegalovirus exposure and HLA in healthy donors. Germline lookup yields CDR1 MNHEY and CDR2 SVGAGI. Losses at the gene ends were 6 bases for V and 6 bases for J; bases not matched to a gene: 8. CDR3 size: 15 residues. The primer mix had 60 Vbeta and 13 Jbeta primers. The data were produced by immunoSEQ multiplex PCR, yet TCRdb's version contains in-frame clones alone and is incomplete. The sample has 150,000 or so clones; roughly 82% are singletons. The TCR was taken from a male donor in good health and CMV-seropositive. The sample taken for sequencing was PBMCs. The chain employs TRBV6-5 and TRBJ2-2, with 9 bases fitting TRBD1. The CDR3 region has the DNA TGTGCCAGCAGACAACGGGACAGGGCGGCCGGGGAGCTGTTTTTT. The encoded protein is CASRQRDRAAGELFF.